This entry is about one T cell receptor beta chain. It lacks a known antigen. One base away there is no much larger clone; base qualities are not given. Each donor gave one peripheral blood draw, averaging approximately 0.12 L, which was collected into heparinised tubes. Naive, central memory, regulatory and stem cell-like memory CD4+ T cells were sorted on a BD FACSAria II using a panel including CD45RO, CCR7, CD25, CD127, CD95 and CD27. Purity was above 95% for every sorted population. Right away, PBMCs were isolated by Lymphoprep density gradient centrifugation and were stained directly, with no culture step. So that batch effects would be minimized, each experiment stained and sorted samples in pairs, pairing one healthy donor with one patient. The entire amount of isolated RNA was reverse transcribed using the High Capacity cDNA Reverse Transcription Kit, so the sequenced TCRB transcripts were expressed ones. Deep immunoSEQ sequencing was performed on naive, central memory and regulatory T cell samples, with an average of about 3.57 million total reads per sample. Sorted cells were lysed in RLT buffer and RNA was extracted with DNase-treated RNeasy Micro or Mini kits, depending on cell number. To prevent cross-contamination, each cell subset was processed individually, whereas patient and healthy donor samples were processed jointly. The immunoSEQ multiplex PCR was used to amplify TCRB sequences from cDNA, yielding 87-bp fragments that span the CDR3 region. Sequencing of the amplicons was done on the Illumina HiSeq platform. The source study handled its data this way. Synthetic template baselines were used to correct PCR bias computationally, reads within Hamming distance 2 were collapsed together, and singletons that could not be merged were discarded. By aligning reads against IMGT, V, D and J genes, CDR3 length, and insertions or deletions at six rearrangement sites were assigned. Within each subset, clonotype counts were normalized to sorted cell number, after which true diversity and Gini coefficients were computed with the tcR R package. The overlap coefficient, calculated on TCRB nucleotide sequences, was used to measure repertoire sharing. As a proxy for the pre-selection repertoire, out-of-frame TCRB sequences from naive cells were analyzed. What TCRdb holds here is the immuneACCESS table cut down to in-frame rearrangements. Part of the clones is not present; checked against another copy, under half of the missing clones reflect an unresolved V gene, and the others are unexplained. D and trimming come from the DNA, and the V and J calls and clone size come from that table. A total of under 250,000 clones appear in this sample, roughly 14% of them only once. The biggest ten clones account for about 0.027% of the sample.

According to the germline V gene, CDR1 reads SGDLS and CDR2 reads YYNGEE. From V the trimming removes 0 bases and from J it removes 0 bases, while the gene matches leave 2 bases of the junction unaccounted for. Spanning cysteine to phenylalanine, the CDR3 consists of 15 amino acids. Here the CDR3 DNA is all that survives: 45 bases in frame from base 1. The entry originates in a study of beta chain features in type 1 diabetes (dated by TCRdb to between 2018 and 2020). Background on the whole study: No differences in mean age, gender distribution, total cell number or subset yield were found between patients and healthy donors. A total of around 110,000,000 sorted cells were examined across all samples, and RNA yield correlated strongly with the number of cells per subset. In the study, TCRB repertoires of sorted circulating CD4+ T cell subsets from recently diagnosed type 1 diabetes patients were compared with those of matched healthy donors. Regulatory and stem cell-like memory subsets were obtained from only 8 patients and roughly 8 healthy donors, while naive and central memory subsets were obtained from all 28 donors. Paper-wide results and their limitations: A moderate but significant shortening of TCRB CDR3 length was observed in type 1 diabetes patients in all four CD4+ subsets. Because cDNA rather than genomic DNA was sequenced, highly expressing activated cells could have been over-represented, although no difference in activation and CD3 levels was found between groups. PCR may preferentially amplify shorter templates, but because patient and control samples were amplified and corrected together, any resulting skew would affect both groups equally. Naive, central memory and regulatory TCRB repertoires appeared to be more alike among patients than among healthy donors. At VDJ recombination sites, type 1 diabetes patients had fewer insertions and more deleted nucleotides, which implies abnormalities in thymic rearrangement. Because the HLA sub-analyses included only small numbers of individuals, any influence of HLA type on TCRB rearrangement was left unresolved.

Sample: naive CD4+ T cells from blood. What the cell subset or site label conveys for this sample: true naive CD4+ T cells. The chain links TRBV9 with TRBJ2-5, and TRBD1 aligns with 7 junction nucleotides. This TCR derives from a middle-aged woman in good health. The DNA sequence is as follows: TGTGCCAGCAGCGTAGCCGACAGGGACCAAGAGACCCAGTACTTC. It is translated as CASSVADRDQETQYF.